The 23 T cell receptor beta chains listed next were all sequenced from one sample in a study of shared clonotypes between healthy human individuals. Terminally differentiated effector memory CD45RA+ cells were excluded by CCR7 positive selection of CD45RO-negative cells. Clones were read by immunoSEQ multiplex PCR, and TCRdb kept only the in-frame ones, dropping some. The sample has about 2.1 million clones, 90% to 95% seen once. Sample: naive CD8+ T cells from PBMCs. Source of these receptors: a man aged 18-30 years in good health. Some clones in this sample may be carry-over from other donors' samples.

The genes are TRBV15 and TRBJ1-1, with 7 bases aligning to TRBD1. CDR3 size: 17 residues. Germline CDR1 and CDR2: LNHNV and YYDKDF (reference sequence). V gave up 3 bases and J gave up 1 base; unmatched junction bases: 11. This CDR3 is CATSRGRDSLGNTEAFF. The CDR3 bases are TGTGCCACCAGCAGGGGGAGGGACAGCTTAGGGAACACTGAAGCTTTCTTT.

The chain employs TRBV25-1 and TRBJ2-1, with a weak D call TRBD1 (6 bases). This CDR3 contains 15 residues. Trimming pared 3 bases from V and 6 bases from J, leaving 15 bases between. Looked up from germline, CDR1 is MGHDK and CDR2 is SYGVNS. The CDR3 loop is CASSETLGGSNEQFF. The CDR3 region has the DNA TGTGCCAGCAGTGAGACCCTAGGGGGTTCCAATGAGCAGTTCTTC.

This sequence joins TRBV19 and TRBJ1-2; D call uncertain. This CDR3 region has 15 residues. Germline values: CDR1 LNHDA, CDR2 SQIVND (reference sequence). V lost 1 base, J lost 4 bases, and 13 bases lay in between. CDR3 sequence reads: CASSIGDGRIYGYTF. Here the CDR3 DNA reads TGTGCCAGTAGTATAGGCGACGGAAGAATCTATGGCTACACCTTC.

Details on this clone: Other DNA sequences of this sample code for an identical CDR3. The rearrangement links TRBV27 to TRBJ2-1; the match to TRBD2 covers 7 bases. The CDR3 is 14 residues long. Germline V lookup: CDR1 MNHEY, CDR2 SMNVEV (reference sequence). With V trimmed by 3 bases and J by 2 bases, 1 base remained unmatched. Here the CDR3 reads CASSFGRAYNEQFF. The CDR3 DNA follows: TGTGCCAGCAGTTTTGGGAGGGCCTACAATGAGCAGTTCTTC.

V usage is TRBV4-3 and J usage is TRBJ2-3; no reliable D call. V lost 3 bases, J lost 5 bases, and 15 bases lay in between. Germline CDR1 reads LGHNA; CDR2 reads YSLEER. The CDR3 has 15 residues. The CDR3 is CASSQGSAALDTQYF. As DNA, the CDR3 is TGCGCCAGCAGCCAGGGATCCGCCGCACTAGATACGCAGTATTTT.

The rearrangement uses TRBV28 and TRBJ2-2; TRBD2 is a possible D gene (6 bases). The CDR3 covers 16 residues. V was cut by 6 bases and J by 3 bases, with 17 bases left in between. Per the germline V gene, CDR1 is MDHEN and CDR2 is SYDVKM. The CDR3: CASSSGSGRYTGELFF. The CDR3 nucleotides are TGTGCCAGCAGCTCCGGGAGCGGGCGCTACACCGGGGAGCTGTTTTTT.

V is TRBV28 and J is TRBJ2-5; 11 positions agree with TRBD2. V lost 6 bases to trimming and J lost 2 bases; unmatched junction nucleotides: 17. This CDR3 contains 19 residues. The V gene's germline CDR1 is MDHEN and CDR2 SYDVKM. CDR3 nucleotides: TGTGCCAGCAGCTTCACGGGACTAGCGGTCTGGGCCCCTCAAGAGACCCAGTACTTC. This codes for CASSFTGLAVWAPQETQYF.

The chain joins TRBV13 to TRBJ2-1, with 7 bases lining up with TRBD2. CDR3 size: 16 residues. V lost 5 bases and J lost 0; bases outside the gene matches: 7. The germline CDR1 and CDR2 sequences are PRHDT and FYEKMQ (reference sequence). The CDR3, as DNA: TGTGCCAGCAGCCCCTCTGGCGGGAGCTCCTACAATGAGCAGTTCTTC. Its protein product is CASSPSGGSSYNEQFF.

This clone was detected only once. This rearrangement joins TRBV27 to TRBJ2-1; tentative D call: TRBD1 (5 bases). Germline lookup yields CDR1 MNHEY and CDR2 SMNVEV (reference sequence). Trimming removed 5 bases from V and 5 bases from J, with 13 bases in between. The CDR3 has 14 residues. The CDR3 is CASSLRQSDNEQFF. The CDR3 DNA is TGTGCCAGCAGTCTCCGACAGTCAGACAATGAGCAGTTCTTC.

This clone was seen once. The chain is built from TRBV4-1 and TRBJ2-5, with a tentative D call TRBD1 (6 bases). Trimming pared 0 bases from V and 5 bases from J, leaving 19 bases between. The CDR3 is 17 residues long. In germline, CDR1 is MGHRA, CDR2 YSYEKL. This CDR3 reads CASSQDQTQGLGETQYF. In nucleotides, the CDR3 is TGCGCCAGCAGCCAAGATCAGACACAGGGCCTAGGCGAGACCCAGTACTTC.

This clone was seen a few times. This chain connects TRBV16 to TRBJ1-5, with unresolved D. V was clipped by 6 bases and J by 0 bases, with 6 bases between them. Per germline, CDR1 KGHSY and CDR2 FQNENV. CDR3 length equals 13 residues. CDR3 nucleotide sequence: TGTGCCAGCAGTACCAGTAGCAATCAGCCCCAGCATTTT. This codes for CASSTSSNQPQHF. Complete variable domain (other parts from reference TRBV16 and TRBJ1-5): GEEVAQTPKHLVRGEGQKAKLYCAPIKGHSYVFWYQQVLKNEFKFLISFQNENVFDETGMPKERFSAKCLPNSPCSLEIQATKLEDSAVYFCASSTSSNQPQHFGDGTRLSIL.

A single count supports this clone. The J gene is TRBJ2-2, the V gene TRBV13, with D uncertain. Germline values: CDR1 PRHDT, CDR2 FYEKMQ (reference sequence). The CDR3 runs to 15 residues. With 1 base removed from V and 7 bases from J, the gap between germline ends came to 13 bases. The CDR3 here is CASSLVSGFGGELFF. The CDR3 DNA reads TGTGCCAGCAGCTTAGTGAGTGGCTTCGGCGGGGAGCTGTTTTTT.

This rearrangement joins TRBV27 to TRBJ2-7, with no clear D. The CDR3 is 15 amino acids. The V and J ends lost 4 bases and 3 bases respectively, with 16 bases between them. Germline V CDR1 and CDR2: MNHEY, SMNVEV (reference sequence). In nucleotides, the CDR3 is TGTGCCAGCAGTTCTGGTGGCGGTCAAAGCTACGAGCAGTACTTC. Encoded protein: CASSSGGGQSYEQYF.

V and J are TRBV7-2 and TRBJ1-1; TRBD1 is a possible D gene (5 bases). The CDR3 sequence is 15 residues long. Germline CDR1 SGHTA, CDR2 FQGNSA. V was trimmed by 3 bases and J by 2 bases, leaving 13 bases between them. CDR3 in amino acids: CASSFNQGTNTEAFF. CDR3 in DNA: TGTGCCAGCAGCTTCAACCAGGGAACAAACACTGAAGCTTTCTTT. Looking up the rest from reference TRBV7-2 and TRBJ1-1 gives the full variable domain: GAGVSQSPSNKVTEKGKDVELRCDPISGHTALYWYRQSLGQGLEFLIYFQGNSAPDKSGLPSDRFSAERTGGSVSTLTIQRTQQEDSAVYLCASSFNQGTNTEAFFGQGTRLTVV.

The chain combines TRBV7-8 with TRBJ2-5, with a weak D call TRBD2 (5 bases). The germline V gene encodes CDR1 SGHVS and CDR2 FQNEAQ. This CDR3 is 14 amino acids long. Deletions cut 3 bases from V and 6 bases from J, with 14 bases between. Here the CDR3 reads CASSFGVNEKTQYF. CDR3 nucleotide sequence: TGTGCCAGCAGCTTCGGGGTGAATGAGAAGACCCAGTACTTC.

The J gene is TRBJ2-1, the V gene TRBV4-3; D gene unclear. CDR1 and CDR2 from the germline V gene are LGHNA and YSLEER. The V end was cut by 2 bases, the J end by 5 bases, with 7 bases between. The CDR3 runs 13 residues. The chain's CDR3 is CASSQTRNNEQFF. The DNA for the CDR3 is TGCGCCAGCAGCCAAACCCGCAACAATGAGCAGTTCTTC.

This clone came up once. The J gene is TRBJ2-7, the V gene TRBV28; 7 bases agree with TRBD1. Germline-derived CDR1 and CDR2 are MDHEN and SYDVKM. This CDR3 region has 13 residues. V shed 3 bases and J 5 bases; nucleotides not matched to a gene: 4. The CDR3 region has the DNA TGTGCCAGCAGTTTTACAGGGGCACACGAGCAGTACTTC. Translated: CASSFTGAHEQYF. Combining the CDR3 with reference TRBV28 and TRBJ2-7 gives the whole variable domain DVKVTQSSRYLVKRTGEKVFLECVQDMDHENMFWYRQDPGLGLRLIYFSYDVKMKEKGDIPEGYSVSREKKERFSLILESASTNQTSMYLCASSFTGAHEQYFGPGTRLTVT.

V and J are TRBV2 and TRBJ2-5, with D possibly called TRBD1 or TRBD2 (6 bases each). Germline-derived CDR1 and CDR2 are SNHLY and FYNNEI. The CDR3 covers 15 residues. V lost 7 bases and J 0 bases, leaving 15 bases between the germline ends. Written as DNA, the CDR3 is TGTGCCAGCATTGGGTGGAGGGGGGACCAAGAGACCCAGTACTTC. It is translated as CASIGWRGDQETQYF.

CDR3 nucleotides: TGCGCCAGCAGCCCTGGGTTCCCCGGTGGGGTCAGAGATACGCAGTATTTT. Its translation: CASSPGFPGGVRDTQYF. The J gene is TRBJ2-3, the V gene TRBV5-1; D gene ambiguous. V was shortened by 4 bases and J by 5 bases, with 23 bases between the two germline ends. The germline CDR1 and CDR2 sequences are SGHRS and YFSETQ. CDR3 size: 17 residues.

The V and J genes are TRBV9 and TRBJ2-3; D assignment may be TRBD1 or TRBD2 (5 bases each). V was shortened by 4 bases and J by 4 bases, with 13 bases between the two germline ends. This CDR3 region has 14 residues. Germline CDR1 is SGDLS and CDR2 is YYNGEE. The CDR3 loop reads CASSPWDAPDTQYF. The CDR3 bases are TGTGCCAGCAGCCCATGGGACGCGCCAGATACGCAGTATTTT.

This clone showed up just once. The chain has TRBV9 and TRBJ2-1; TRBD2 aligns across 11 bases. Germline V lookup: CDR1 SGDLS, CDR2 YYNGEE. The CDR3 is 18 amino acids. V shed 2 bases and J 0 bases; nucleotides not matched to a gene: 7. DNA of the CDR3: TGTGCCAGCAGCGTTAGCGGGGGGGGACCCAGCTCCTACAATGAGCAGTTCTTC. Translating gives CASSVSGGGPSSYNEQFF. The full variable domain, rest sourced from reference TRBV9 and TRBJ2-1, is DSGVTQTPKHLITATGQRVTLRCSPRSGDLSVYWYQQSLDQGLQFLIQYYNGEERAKGNILERFSAQQFPDLHSELNLSSLELGDSALYFCASSVSGGGPSSYNEQFFGPGTRLTVL.

The chain recombines TRBV5-4 with TRBJ2-7; D is unclear. Looked up from germline, CDR1 is SGHNT and CDR2 is YYREEE (reference sequence). The V gene lost 4 bases and the J gene lost 0 bases, with 23 bases spanning the gap. The CDR3 length is 18 residues. Here the CDR3 reads CASSQSPSALTFSYEQYF. The CDR3 nucleotides read TGTGCCAGCAGCCAATCTCCGTCGGCACTTACTTTCTCCTACGAGCAGTACTTC.

The V and J genes are TRBV29-1 and TRBJ2-4, with D maybe TRBD2 (5 bases). V lost 4 bases and J 2 bases, leaving 12 bases between the germline ends. Germline assignment: CDR1 SQVTM and CDR2 ANQGSEA. This CDR3 has 14 residues. The CDR3 here is CSVGPTGTKNIQYF. DNA of the CDR3: TGCAGCGTTGGTCCCACGGGGACCAAAAACATTCAGTACTTC.